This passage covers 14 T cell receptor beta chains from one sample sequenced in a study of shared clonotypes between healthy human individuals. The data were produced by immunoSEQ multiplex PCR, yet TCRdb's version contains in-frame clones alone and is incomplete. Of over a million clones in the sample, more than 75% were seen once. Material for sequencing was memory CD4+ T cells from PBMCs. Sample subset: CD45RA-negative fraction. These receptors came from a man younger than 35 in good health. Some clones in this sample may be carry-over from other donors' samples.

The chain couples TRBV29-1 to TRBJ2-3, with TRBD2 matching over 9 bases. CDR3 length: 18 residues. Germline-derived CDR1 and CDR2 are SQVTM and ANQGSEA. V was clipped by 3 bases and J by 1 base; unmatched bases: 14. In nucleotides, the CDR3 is TGCAGCGTTGATGGTCAGGGTCTTAGGACTAGCGGCACAGATACGCAGTATTTT. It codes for CSVDGQGLRTSGTDTQYF.

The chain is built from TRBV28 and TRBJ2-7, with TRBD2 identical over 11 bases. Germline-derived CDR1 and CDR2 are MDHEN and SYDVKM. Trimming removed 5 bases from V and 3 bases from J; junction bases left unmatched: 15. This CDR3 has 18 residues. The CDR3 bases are TGTGCCAGCAGTGAGGAATATGGGGTAGCGGGAGGGGGCTACGAGCAGTACTTC. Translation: CASSEEYGVAGGGYEQYF.

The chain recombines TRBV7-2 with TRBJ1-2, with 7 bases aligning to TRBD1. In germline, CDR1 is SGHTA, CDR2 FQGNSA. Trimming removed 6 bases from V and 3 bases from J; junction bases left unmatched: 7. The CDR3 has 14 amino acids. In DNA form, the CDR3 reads TGTGCCAGCAGTCCAGGGGGAAATTACTATGGCTACACCTTC. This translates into CASSPGGNYYGYTF. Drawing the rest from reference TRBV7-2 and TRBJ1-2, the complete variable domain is GAGVSQSPSNKVTEKGKDVELRCDPISGHTALYWYRQSLGQGLEFLIYFQGNSAPDKSGLPSDRFSAERTGGSVSTLTIQRTQQEDSAVYLCASSPGGNYYGYTFGSGTRLTVV.

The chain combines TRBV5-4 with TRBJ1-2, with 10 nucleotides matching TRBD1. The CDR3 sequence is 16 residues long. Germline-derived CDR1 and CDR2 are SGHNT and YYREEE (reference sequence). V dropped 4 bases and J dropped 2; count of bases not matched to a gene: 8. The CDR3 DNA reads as TGTGCCAGCAGCGTTGGGACAGGGGACATGAACTATGGCTACACCTTC. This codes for CASSVGTGDMNYGYTF.

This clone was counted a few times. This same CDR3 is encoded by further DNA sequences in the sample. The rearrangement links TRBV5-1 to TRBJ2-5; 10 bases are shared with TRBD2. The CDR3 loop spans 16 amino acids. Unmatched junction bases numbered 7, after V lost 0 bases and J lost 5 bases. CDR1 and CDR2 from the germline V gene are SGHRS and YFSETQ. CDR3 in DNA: TGCGCCAGCAGCTTGGAGGGCCTAGCGGGAGTTGAGACCCAGTACTTC. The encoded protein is CASSLEGLAGVETQYF.

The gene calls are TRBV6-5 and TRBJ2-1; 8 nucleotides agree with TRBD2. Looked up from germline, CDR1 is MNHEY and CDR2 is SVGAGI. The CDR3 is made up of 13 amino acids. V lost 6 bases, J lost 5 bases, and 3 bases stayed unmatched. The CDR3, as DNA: TGTGCCAGCAGACTTAGCGGGAACAATGAGCAGTTCTTC. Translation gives CASRLSGNNEQFF.

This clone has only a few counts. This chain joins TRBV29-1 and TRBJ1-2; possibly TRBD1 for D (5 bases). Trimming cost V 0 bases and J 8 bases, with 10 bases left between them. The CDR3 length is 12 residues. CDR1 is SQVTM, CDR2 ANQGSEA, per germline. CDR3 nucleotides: TGCAGCGTTGAAGAACCAGGGACCGGCTACACCTTC. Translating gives CSVEEPGTGYTF.

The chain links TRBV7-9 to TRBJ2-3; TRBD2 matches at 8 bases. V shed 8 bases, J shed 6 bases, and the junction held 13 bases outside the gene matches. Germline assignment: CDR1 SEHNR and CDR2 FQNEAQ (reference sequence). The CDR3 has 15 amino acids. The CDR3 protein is CASGKVSGSPDTQYF. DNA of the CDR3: TGTGCCAGCGGAAAAGTGAGCGGGAGCCCCGATACGCAGTATTTT.

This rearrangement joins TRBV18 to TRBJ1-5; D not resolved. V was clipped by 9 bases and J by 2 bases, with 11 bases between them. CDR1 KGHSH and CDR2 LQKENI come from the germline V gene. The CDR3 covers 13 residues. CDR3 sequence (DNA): TGTGCCAGTTCCCGGGGAGGCAATCAGCCCCAGCATTTT. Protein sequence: CASSRGGNQPQHF.

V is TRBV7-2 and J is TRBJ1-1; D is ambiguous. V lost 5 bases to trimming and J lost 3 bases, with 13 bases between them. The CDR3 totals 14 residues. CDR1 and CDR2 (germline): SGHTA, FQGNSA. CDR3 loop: CASSLTHKDTEAFF. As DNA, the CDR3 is TGTGCCAGCAGCCTGACCCACAAAGACACTGAAGCTTTCTTT.

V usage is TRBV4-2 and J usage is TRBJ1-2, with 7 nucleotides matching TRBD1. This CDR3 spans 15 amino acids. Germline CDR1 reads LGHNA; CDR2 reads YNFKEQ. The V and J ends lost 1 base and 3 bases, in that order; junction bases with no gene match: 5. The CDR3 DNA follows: TGTGCCAGCAGCCAAGGGGGACAGTCAGACTATGGCTACACCTTC. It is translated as CASSQGGQSDYGYTF.

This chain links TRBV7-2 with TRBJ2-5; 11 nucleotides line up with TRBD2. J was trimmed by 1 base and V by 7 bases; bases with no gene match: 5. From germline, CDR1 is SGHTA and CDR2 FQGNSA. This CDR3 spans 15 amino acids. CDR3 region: CASNLAGGLQETQYF. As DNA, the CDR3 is TGTGCCAGCAACCTAGCGGGAGGCCTCCAAGAGACCCAGTACTTC.

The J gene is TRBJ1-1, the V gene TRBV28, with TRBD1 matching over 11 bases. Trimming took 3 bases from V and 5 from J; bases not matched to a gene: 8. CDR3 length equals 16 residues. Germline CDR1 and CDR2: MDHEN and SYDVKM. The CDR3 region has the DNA TGTGCCAGCAGTTTGCTGGGACAGGGGGGAGGGACTGAAGCTTTCTTT. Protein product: CASSLLGQGGGTEAFF. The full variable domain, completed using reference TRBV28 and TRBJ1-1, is DVKVTQSSRYLVKRTGEKVFLECVQDMDHENMFWYRQDPGLGLRLIYFSYDVKMKEKGDIPEGYSVSREKKERFSLILESASTNQTSMYLCASSLLGQGGGTEAFFGQGTRLTVV.

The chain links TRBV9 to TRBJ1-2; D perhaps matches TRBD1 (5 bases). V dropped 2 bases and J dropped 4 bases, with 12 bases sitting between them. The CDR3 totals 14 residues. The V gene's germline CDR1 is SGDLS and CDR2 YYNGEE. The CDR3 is CASSVGYGAYGYTF. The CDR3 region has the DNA TGTGCCAGCAGCGTCGGCTACGGGGCCTATGGCTACACCTTC.